The 3 T cell receptor beta chains below were found in one sample sequenced in a study of shared clonotypes between healthy human individuals. Generated by immunoSEQ multiplex PCR, the TCRdb table keeps only in-frame clones and is missing some. The data contain 2 million to 2.5 million clones, 85% to 95% of them singletons. The sequenced material came from naive CD4+ T cells from PBMCs. As for subset: CD45RA+ positively selected. These TCRs come from a man aged 18 to 30 in good health. Some clones in this sample may be carry-over from other donors' samples.

This rearrangement joins TRBV29-1 to TRBJ2-1; 8 bases align to TRBD2. This CDR3 comprises 14 residues. Germline V gene lookup returns CDR1 SQVTM and CDR2 ANQGSEA. The ends lost 6 bases at V and 2 bases at J; junction bases unmatched: 6. Written as DNA, the CDR3 is TGCAGCGTGCCGGGACTAGGAACCTACAATGAGCAGTTCTTC. Protein product: CSVPGLGTYNEQFF.

The chain carries TRBV7-3 and TRBJ2-5; D may be TRBD1 (6 bases). This CDR3 spans 15 amino acids. V was shortened by 2 bases and J by 2 bases, with 12 bases between the two germline ends. Germline V gene data show CDR1 as SGHTA and CDR2 as FQGTGA. The CDR3 DNA follows: TGTGCCAGCAGCTTAGCCCCAGGGGTACAAGAGACCCAGTACTTC. Protein: CASSLAPGVQETQYF.

The chain combines TRBV30 with TRBJ2-2; no reliable D call. The CDR3 contains 13 residues. V dropped 1 base and J dropped 2 bases, with 5 bases sitting between them. CDR1 is GTSNPN and CDR2 is SVGIG in the germline V gene (reference sequence). Here the CDR3 DNA reads TGTGCCTGGAGTGGGGCTAACACCGGGGAGCTGTTTTTT. Protein: CAWSGANTGELFF.